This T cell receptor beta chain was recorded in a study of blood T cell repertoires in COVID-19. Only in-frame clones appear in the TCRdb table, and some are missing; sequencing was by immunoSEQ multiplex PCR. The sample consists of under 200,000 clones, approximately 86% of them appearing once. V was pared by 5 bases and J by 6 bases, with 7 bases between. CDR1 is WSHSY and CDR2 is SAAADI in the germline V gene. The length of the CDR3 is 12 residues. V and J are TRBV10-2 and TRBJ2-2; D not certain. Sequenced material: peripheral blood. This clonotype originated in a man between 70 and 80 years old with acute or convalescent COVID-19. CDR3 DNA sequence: TGCGCCAGCAGTCCCTCGGCCGGGGAGCTGTTTTTT. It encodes CASSPSAGELFF.